This TCR beta chain originates from a study of T cell changes during pregnancy in multiple sclerosis. Method: immunoSEQ multiplex PCR; TCRdb's copy keeps in-frame clones and lacks some. The sample contains over 40,000 clones, almost 90% of which appear only once. The CDR3 totals 16 residues. V lost 5 bases and J lost 4; bases outside the gene matches: 10. Germline lookup yields CDR1 SGHTA and CDR2 FQGNSA. The V and J genes are TRBV7-2 and TRBJ2-1, with 8 bases identical to TRBD2. The clonotype was recovered from a female donor in good health, enrolled as a control in a pregnancy study. The sequencing used peripheral blood, collected in the second trimester of pregnancy. CDR3 sequence reads: CASSRHSGGLYNEQFF. CDR3 bases: TGTGCCAGCAGCCGACACAGCGGGGGCCTTTACAATGAGCAGTTCTTC.